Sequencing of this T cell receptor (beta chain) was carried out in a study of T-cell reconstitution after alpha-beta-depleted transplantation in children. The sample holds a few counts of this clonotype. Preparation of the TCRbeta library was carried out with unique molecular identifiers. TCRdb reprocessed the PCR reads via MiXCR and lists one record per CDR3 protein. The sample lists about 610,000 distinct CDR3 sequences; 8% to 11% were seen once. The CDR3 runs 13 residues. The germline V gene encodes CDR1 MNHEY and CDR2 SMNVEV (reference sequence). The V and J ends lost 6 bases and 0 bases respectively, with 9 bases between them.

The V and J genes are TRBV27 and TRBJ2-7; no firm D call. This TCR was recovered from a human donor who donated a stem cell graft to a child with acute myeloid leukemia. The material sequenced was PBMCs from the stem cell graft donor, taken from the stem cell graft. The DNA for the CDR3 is TGTGCCAGCAGACGACAAGTCTCCTACGAGCAGTACTTC. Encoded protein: CASRRQVSYEQYF.